The clone carrying this T cell receptor (beta chain) came up a few times. These data originate in a study of blood T cells in healthy people across ages. A second about 6 to 11 cycle PCR used barcoded and J-beta primers. TCRdb independently ran MiXCR on the 5' RACE reads; one entry per CDR3 protein. Here the sample spans more than 650,000 distinct CDR3 sequences, approximately 24% being singletons. The data also belong to a second study, concerning T cells of mothers and their children.

The receptor was derived from a boy aged 5-17 years in good health. The specimen was blood.

The CDR3 DNA reads TGTGCCAGCAGTTACGACTTCACTGAAGCTTTCTTT. Translated: CASSYDFTEAFF. This sequence joins TRBV6-5 and TRBJ1-1, with unresolved D. The CDR3 has 12 residues. Trimming shortened V by 2 bases and J by 4 bases, and 5 bases separated the two germline ends. Germline assignment: CDR1 MNHEY and CDR2 SVGAGI.